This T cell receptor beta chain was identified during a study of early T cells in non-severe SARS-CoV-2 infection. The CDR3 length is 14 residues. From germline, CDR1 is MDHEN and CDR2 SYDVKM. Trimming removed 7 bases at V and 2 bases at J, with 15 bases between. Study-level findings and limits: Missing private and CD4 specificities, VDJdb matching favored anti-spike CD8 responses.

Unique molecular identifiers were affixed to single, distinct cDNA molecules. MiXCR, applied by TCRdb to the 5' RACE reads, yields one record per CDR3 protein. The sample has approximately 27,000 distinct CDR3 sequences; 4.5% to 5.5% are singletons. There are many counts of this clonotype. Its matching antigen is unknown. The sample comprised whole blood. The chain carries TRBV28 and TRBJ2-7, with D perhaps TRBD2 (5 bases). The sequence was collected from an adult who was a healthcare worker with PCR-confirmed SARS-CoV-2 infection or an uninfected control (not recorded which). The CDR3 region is CASTREGVTYEQYF. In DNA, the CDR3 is TGTGCCAGCACCCGAGAGGGTGTCACCTACGAGCAGTACTTC.